These T cell receptor beta chains were read from a single sample in a study of cytomegalovirus exposure and HLA in healthy donors. Only in-frame clones appear in the TCRdb table, and some are missing; sequencing was by immunoSEQ multiplex PCR. The sample features around 100,000 clones, with about 3% in its top ten. Sequencing was carried out using PBMCs. Every receptor here comes from a man in his forties or fifties in good health and CMV-seronegative. CDR3s include the opening cysteine and the closing phenylalanine or tryptophan. The D gene is left open where the match is weak.

NA	TRBV7-2	TRBJ1-3	TGTGCCAGCAGTCCAGGGTCTGCGGGAAACACCATATATTTT	CASSPGSAGNTIYF
NA	TRBV5-8	TRBJ1-1	TGTGCCAGCAGGCGGAACCTGGCGAGCACTGAAGCTTTCTTT	CASRRNLASTEAFF
TRBD1	TRBV7-7	TRBJ2-2	TGTGCCAGCAGCTCGGACAGGGTGGTCGGGGAGCTGTTTTTT	CASSSDRVVGELFF
TRBD2	TRBV18	TRBJ2-1	TGTGCCAGCTCACGTCCGGGACTAGCGGGGAATGAGCAGTTCTTC	CASSRPGLAGNEQFF
TRBD2	TRBV27	TRBJ2-1	TGTGCCAGCAGCTCCGGACTAGTCAATGAGCAGTTCTTC	CASSSGLVNEQFF
TRBD2	TRBV27	TRBJ2-7	TGTGCCAGCAGTGCCTGGACTAGCGGGCTTTCTTATTTC	CASSAWTSGLSYF
TRBD2	TRBV2	TRBJ2-5	TGTGCCAGCAGTCAGGATACTAGCGGGGGGTCCCAAGAGACCCAGTACTTC	CASSQDTSGGSQETQYF
TRBD1	TRBV7-2	TRBJ2-3	TGTGCCAGCAGCTGGACAGGGGTTGGCACAGATACGCAGTATTTT	CASSWTGVGTDTQYF
NA	TRBV11-2	TRBJ2-7	TGTGCCAGCAGCTTAGCAGGGTACGACTACGAGCAGTACTTC	CASSLAGYDYEQYF
TRBD1	TRBV19	TRBJ2-2	TGTGCCAGTAGTACCCCCGGGACAGGGTCAGGCGGGGAGCTGTTTTTT	CASSTPGTGSGGELFF